Sequencing of this T cell receptor (beta chain) was carried out in a study of CXCR3-negative and CXCR3-positive naive CD8 T cells. The wider study: Total TRB output reached around 150 million reads, about 1.5 +/- 0.3 million per library. The study's findings and limits: Memory CD8+ cells had much lower diversity, and both naive subsets had comparably high diversity. Researchers report CXCR3 expression partially decreased after cryopreservation, with fresh PBMCs used in most assays. CXCR3-positive naive cells carried more hydrophobic TRB CDR3s than CXCR3-negative naive cells did. Naive CXCR3-negative cells resembled naive CXCR3-positive cells in TRBV-TRBJ usage; memory cells differed.

All TRB cDNA libraries came from 5' RACE performed with UMI labels. With the 5' RACE reads reprocessed, TCRdb shows one record per CDR3 protein and no DNA. The repertoire table contains about 84,000 distinct CDR3 sequences. The CDR3 sequence is 15 residues long. With respect to this clonotype: Its antigen is unidentified.

The chain joins TRBV12-3 or TRBV12-4 to TRBJ2-7. The TCR comes from a human donor in good health. Some clones in this sample may be carry-over from other donors' samples. The sequencing input was naive CXCR3+ CD8+ T cells from blood. This sample's subset: CD45RO-CCR7+CD27+CD95- naive CD8+ T cells expressing CXCR3 (TNR3+). This CDR3 reads CASSLDGRISYEQYF.